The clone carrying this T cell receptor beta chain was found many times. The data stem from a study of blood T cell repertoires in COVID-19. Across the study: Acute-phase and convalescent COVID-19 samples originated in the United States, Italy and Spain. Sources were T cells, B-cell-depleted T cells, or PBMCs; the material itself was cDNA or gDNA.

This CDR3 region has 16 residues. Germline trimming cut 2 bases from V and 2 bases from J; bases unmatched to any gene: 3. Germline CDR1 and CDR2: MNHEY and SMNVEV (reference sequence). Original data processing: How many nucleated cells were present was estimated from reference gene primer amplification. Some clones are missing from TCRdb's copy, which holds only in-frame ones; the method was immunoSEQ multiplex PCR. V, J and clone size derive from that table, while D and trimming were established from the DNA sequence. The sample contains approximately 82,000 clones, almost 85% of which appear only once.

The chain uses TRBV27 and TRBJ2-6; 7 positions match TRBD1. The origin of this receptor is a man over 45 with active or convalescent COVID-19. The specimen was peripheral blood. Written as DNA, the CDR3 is TGTGCCAGCAGTTTAAGGACAGGAACTGGGGCCAACGTCCTGACTTTC. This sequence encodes CASSLRTGTGANVLTF.